The T cell receptor (beta chain) described here comes from a study of CD4 T cells in relation to SARS-CoV-2 and coronaviruses. Study-level background: PBMCs were cultured with antigen for around nine days before TCR beta sequencing.

Study-wide findings and caveats: Crossreactivity was assessed only for spike protein, not other viral proteins.

Unexposed donor CD4+ T cells date from about 2011-2019, before the COVID-19 pandemic. After roughly 9 days of culture, CD4+ T cells were isolated. Assay: immunoSEQ multiplex PCR; the TCRdb copy retains only in-frame clones and omits some. Found here are 20,000 or so clones, around 80% of them singletons; the top ten hold roughly 15%. The CDR3 is 14 amino acids. Germline loops: CDR1 KGHSH, CDR2 LQKENI. Trimming took off 1 base at V and 3 bases at J, with 10 bases between the two ends. Only a few counts were recorded for this clone. Antigen unknown. The sequence was collected from a human donor in good health. The sample taken for sequencing was CD4+ T cells from PBMCs, cultured in vitro. The rearrangement uses TRBV18 and TRBJ2-7, with D possibly being TRBD1 (5 bases). This chain's CDR3 is CASSPRTQDYEQYF. CDR3 nucleotides: TGTGCCAGCTCACCACGCACACAGGACTACGAGCAGTACTTC.